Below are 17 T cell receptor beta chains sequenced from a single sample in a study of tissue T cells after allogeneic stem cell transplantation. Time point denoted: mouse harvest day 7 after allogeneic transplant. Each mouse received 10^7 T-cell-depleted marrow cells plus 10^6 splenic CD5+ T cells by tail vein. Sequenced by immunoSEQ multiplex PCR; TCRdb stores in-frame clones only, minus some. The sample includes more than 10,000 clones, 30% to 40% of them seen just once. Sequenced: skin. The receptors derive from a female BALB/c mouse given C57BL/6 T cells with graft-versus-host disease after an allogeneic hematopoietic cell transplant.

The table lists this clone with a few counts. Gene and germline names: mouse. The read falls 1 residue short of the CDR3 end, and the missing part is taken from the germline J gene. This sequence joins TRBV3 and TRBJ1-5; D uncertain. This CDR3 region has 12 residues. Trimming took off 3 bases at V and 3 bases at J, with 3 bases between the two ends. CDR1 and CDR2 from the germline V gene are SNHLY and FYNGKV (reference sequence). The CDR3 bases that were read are TGTGCCAGCAGCTTTGGCAACCAGGCTCCGCTT. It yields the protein CASSFGNQAPL. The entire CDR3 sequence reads CASSFGNQAPLF. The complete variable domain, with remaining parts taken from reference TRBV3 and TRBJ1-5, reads GPKVLQIPSHQIIDMGQMVTLNCDPVSNHLYFYWYKQILGQQMEFLVNFYNGKVMEKSKLFKDQFSVERPDGSYFTLKIQPTALEDSAVYFCASSFGNQAPLFGEGTRLSVL.

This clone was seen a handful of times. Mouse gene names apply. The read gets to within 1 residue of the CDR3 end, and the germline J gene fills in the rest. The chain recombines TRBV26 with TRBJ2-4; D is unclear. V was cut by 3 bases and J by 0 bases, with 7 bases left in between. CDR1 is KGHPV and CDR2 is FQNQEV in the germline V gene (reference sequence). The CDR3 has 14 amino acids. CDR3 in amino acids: CASSLQRSQNTLYF. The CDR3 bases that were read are TGTGCCAGCAGTCTACAGCGTAGTCAAAACACCTTGTAC.

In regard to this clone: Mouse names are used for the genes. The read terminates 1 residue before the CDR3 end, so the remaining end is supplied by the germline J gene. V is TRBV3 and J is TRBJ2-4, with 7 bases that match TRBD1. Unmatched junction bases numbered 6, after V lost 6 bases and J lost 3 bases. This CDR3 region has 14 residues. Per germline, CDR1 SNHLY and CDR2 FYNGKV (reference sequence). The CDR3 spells CASSPPGQQNTLYF. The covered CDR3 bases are TGTGCCAGCAGTCCCCCGGGACAGCAAAACACCTTGTAC.

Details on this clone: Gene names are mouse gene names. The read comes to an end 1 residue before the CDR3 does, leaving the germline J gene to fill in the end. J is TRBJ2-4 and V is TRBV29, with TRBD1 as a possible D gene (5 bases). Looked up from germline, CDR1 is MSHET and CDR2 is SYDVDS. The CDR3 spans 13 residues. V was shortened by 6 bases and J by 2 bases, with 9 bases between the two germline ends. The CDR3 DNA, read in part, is TGTGCTAGCAGAGCAGGGCTTCAAAACACCTTGTAC. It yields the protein CASRAGLQNTLY. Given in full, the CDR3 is CASRAGLQNTLYF.

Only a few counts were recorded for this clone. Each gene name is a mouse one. The CDR3: CASSLFQGGSERLFF. The part of the CDR3 DNA that was read is TGTGCCAGCAGTCTGTTCCAGGGAGGGAGCGAAAGATTATTT. V is TRBV26 and J is TRBJ1-4; D may be TRBD1 (5 bases). The read ends 1 residue early relative to the CDR3; the germline J gene fills the gap. Germline values: CDR1 KGHPV, CDR2 FQNQEV (reference sequence). CDR3 size: 15 residues. The V gene lost 1 base and the J gene lost 7 bases, with 13 bases spanning the gap.

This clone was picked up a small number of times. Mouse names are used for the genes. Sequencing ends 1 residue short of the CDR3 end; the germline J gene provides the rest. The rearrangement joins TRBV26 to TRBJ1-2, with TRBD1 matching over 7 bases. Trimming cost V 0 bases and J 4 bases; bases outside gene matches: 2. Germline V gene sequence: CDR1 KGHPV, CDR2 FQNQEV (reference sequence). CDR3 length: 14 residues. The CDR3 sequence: CASSLSTGRSDYTF. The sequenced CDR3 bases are TGTGCCAGCAGTCTGTCGACAGGGCGCTCCGACTACACC.

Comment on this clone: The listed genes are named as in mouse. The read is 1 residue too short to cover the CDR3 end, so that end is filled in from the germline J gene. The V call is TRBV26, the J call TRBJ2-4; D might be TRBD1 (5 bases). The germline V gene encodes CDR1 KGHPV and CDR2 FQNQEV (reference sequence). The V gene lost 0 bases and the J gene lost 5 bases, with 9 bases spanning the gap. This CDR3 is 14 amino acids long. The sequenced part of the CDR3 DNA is TGTGCCAGCAGTCTGTCCGGACAACCAAACACCTTGTAC. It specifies CASSLSGQPNTLY. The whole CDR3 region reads CASSLSGQPNTLYF.

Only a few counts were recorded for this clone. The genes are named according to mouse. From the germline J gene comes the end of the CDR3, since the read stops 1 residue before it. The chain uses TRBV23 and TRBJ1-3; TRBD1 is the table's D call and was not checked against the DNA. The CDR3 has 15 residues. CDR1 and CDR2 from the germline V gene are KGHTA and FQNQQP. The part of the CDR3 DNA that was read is TGCTCCAGCAGTCAATCGACCAGGGCTGGAAATACGCTCTAT. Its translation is CSSSQSTRAGNTLY. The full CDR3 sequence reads CSSSQSTRAGNTLYF.

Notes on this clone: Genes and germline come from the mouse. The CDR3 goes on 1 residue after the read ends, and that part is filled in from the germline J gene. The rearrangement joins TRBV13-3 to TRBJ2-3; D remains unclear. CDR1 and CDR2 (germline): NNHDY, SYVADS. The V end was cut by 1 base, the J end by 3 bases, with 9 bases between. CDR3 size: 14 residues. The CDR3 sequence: CASSDPGRAETLYF. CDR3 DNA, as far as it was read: TGTGCCAGCAGTGATCCGGGGAGGGCAGAAACGCTGTAT.

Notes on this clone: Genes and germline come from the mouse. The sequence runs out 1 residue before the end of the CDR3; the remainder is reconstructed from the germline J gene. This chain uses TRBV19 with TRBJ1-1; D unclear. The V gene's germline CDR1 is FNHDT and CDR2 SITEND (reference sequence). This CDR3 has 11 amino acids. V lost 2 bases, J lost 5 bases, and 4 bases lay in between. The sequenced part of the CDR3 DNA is TGTGCCAGCAGTATGACAACAGAAGTCTTC. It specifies CASSMTTEVF. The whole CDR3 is CASSMTTEVFF.

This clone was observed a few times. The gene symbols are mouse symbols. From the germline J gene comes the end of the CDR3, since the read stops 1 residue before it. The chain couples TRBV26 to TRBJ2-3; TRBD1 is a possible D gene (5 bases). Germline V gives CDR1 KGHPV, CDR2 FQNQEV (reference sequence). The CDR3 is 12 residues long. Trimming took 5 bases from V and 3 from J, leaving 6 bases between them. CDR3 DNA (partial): TGTGCCAGCAGTTACAGGGCAGAAACGCTGTAT. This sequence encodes CASSYRAETLY. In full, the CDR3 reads CASSYRAETLYF.

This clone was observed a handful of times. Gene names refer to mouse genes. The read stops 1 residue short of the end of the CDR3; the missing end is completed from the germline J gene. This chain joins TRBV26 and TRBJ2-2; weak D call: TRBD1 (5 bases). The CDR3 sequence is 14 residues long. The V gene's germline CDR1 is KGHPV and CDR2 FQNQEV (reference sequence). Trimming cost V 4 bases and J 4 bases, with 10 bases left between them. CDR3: CASSPQDLTGQLYF. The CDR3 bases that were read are TGTGCCAGCAGTCCACAGGATCTCACCGGGCAGCTCTAC.

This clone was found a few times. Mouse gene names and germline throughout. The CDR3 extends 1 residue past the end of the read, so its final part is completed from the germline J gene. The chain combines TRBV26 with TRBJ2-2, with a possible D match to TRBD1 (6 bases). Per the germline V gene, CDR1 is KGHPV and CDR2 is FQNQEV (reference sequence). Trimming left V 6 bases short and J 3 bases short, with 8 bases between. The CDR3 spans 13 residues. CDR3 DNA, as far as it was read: TGTGCCAGCAGCCCAGGGGACACCGGGCAGCTCTAC. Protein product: CASSPGDTGQLY. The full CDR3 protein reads CASSPGDTGQLYF.

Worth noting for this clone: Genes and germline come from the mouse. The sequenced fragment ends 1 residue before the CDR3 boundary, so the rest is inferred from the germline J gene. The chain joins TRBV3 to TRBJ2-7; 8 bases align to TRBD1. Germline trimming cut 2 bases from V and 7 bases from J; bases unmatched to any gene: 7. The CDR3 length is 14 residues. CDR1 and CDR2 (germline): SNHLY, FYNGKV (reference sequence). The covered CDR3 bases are TGTGCCAGCAGCTTACGGCAGGGGGCGGGGGAACAGTAC. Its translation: CASSLRQGAGEQY. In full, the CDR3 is CASSLRQGAGEQYF.

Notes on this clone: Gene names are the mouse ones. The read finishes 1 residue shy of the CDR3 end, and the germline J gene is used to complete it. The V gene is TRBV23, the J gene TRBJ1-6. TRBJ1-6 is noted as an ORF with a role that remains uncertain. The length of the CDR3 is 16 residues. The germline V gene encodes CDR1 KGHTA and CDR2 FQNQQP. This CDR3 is CSSSQSADSYNSPLYF. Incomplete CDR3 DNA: TGCTCCAGCAGTCAATCGGCAGATTCCTATAATTCGCCCCTCTAC.

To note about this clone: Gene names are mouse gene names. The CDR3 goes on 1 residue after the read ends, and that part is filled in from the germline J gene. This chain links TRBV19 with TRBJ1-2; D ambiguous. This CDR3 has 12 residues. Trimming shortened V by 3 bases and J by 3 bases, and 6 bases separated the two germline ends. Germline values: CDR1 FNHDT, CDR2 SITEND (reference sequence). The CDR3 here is CASSSGDSDYTF. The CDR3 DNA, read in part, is TGTGCCAGCAGTAGTGGGGACTCCGACTACACC.

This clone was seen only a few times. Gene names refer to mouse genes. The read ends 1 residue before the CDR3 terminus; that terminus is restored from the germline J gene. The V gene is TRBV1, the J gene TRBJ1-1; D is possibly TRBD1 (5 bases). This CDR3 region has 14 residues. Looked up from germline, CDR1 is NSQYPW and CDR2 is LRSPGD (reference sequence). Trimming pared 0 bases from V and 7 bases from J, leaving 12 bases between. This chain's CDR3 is CTCSADPRVREVFF. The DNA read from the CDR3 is TGCACCTGCAGTGCAGATCCCAGGGTGAGAGAAGTCTTC.